These T cell receptor beta chains were read from a single sample in a study of molecular identifiers for immune sequencing clone quantification. One entry per CDR3 protein, called by TCRdb with MiXCR from the PCR reads. Of fewer than 25,000 distinct CDR3 sequences in the sample, 17% were seen once. Sequencing was performed on naive CD8+ T cells from blood, with Jurkat cell RNA spiked in. These receptors were collected from a human donor in good health. Some libraries in this study had Jurkat cell RNA spiked in. Both conserved end residues are part of each CDR3. The order of the fields is V gene, clone size, D gene, J gene, CDR3 protein, CDR3 DNA. D genes are given only for firm matches. The size of a clone is reported for some rows only, either as once, few or many, or as a class for expanded clones.

v_gene: TRBV7-9; abundance: medium-sized; d_gene: NA; j_gene: TRBJ2-4; CDR3aa: CASSLSEDRLKNIQYF; CDR3nt: TGTGCCAGCAGCTTAAGTGAGGACAGACTAAAAAACATTCAGTACTTC
v_gene: TRBV4-3; abundance: many; d_gene: TRBD1; j_gene: TRBJ1-1; CDR3aa: CASSRRQGLNTEAFF; CDR3nt: TGCGCCAGCAGCCGACGACAGGGGCTGAACACTGAAGCTTTCTTT
v_gene: TRBV14; abundance: many; d_gene: NA; j_gene: TRBJ1-5; CDR3aa: CASSPGNYQPQHF; CDR3nt: TGTGCCAGCAGTCCTGGGAATTATCAGCCCCAGCATTTT
v_gene: TRBV4-1; abundance: many; d_gene: TRBD2; j_gene: TRBJ2-3; CDR3aa: CASSQEPPGLAGTDTQYF; CDR3nt: TGCGCCAGCAGCCAGGAACCTCCGGGACTAGCGGGCACAGATACGCAGTATTTT
v_gene: TRBV4-1; abundance: many; d_gene: TRBD1; j_gene: TRBJ2-1; CDR3aa: CASSQETGVRYNEQFF; CDR3nt: TGCGCCAGCAGCCAAGAAACAGGGGTCCGATACAATGAGCAGTTCTTC
v_gene: TRBV12-3/TRBV12-4; abundance: many; d_gene: NA; j_gene: TRBJ2-3; CDR3aa: CASSFQESTDTQYF; CDR3nt: TGTGCCAGCAGTTTTCAGGAGAGCACAGATACGCAGTATTTT
v_gene: TRBV9; abundance: many; d_gene: NA; j_gene: TRBJ2-7; CDR3aa: CASSPPPEGSYEQYF; CDR3nt: TGTGCCAGCAGCCCGCCACCGGAGGGTTCCTACGAGCAGTACTTC
v_gene: TRBV14; abundance: medium-sized; d_gene: NA; j_gene: TRBJ1-5; CDR3aa: CASSQGGQPQHF; CDR3nt: TGTGCCAGCAGCCAAGGGGGTCAGCCCCAGCATTTT
v_gene: TRBV7-9; abundance: medium-sized; d_gene: TRBD2; j_gene: TRBJ2-3; CDR3aa: CASSTWTSGSSDTQYF; CDR3nt: TGTGCCAGCAGCACCTGGACTAGCGGGAGTTCAGATACGCAGTATTTT
v_gene: TRBV6-2/TRBV6-3; abundance: NA; d_gene: NA; j_gene: TRBJ2-1; CDR3aa: CASSNQGASYNEQFF; CDR3nt: TGTGCCAGCAGTAATCAGGGAGCCTCCTACAATGAGCAGTTCTTC
v_gene: TRBV27; abundance: many; d_gene: TRBD2; j_gene: TRBJ2-3; CDR3aa: CASSSGTSGFMDTQYF; CDR3nt: TGTGCCAGCAGTTCGGGGACTAGCGGGTTCATGGATACGCAGTATTTT
v_gene: TRBV19; abundance: many; d_gene: NA; j_gene: TRBJ2-7; CDR3aa: CASSMAGAAEQYF; CDR3nt: TGTGCCAGTAGTATGGCAGGTGCAGCCGAGCAGTACTTC
v_gene: TRBV5-6; abundance: NA; d_gene: NA; j_gene: TRBJ2-7; CDR3aa: CASSLRADVSSYEQYF; CDR3nt: TGTGCCAGCAGCTTGCGCGCGGACGTAAGCTCCTACGAGCAGTACTTC
v_gene: TRBV3-1; abundance: many; d_gene: NA; j_gene: TRBJ2-6; CDR3aa: CASSLITGTLSGANVLTF; CDR3nt: TGTGCCAGCAGCCTCATCACCGGGACGCTCTCTGGGGCCAACGTCCTGACTTTC
v_gene: TRBV12-3/TRBV12-4; abundance: medium-sized; d_gene: TRBD2; j_gene: TRBJ2-3; CDR3aa: CASSSLGGWTDTQYF; CDR3nt: TGTGCCAGCAGTTCCTTGGGGGGGTGGACAGATACGCAGTATTTT
v_gene: TRBV6-2/TRBV6-3; abundance: many; d_gene: TRBD2; j_gene: TRBJ2-7; CDR3aa: CASSYLPSGYYEQYF; CDR3nt: TGTGCCAGCAGTTACCTTCCTAGCGGGTACTACGAGCAGTACTTC
v_gene: TRBV7-2; abundance: few; d_gene: TRBD2; j_gene: TRBJ2-3; CDR3aa: CASSLSGGLGADTQYF; CDR3nt: TGTGCCAGCAGCTTATCGGGAGGACTCGGCGCAGATACGCAGTATTTT
v_gene: TRBV6-5; abundance: many; d_gene: NA; j_gene: TRBJ2-5; CDR3aa: CASSPTGPTQETQYF; CDR3nt: TGTGCCAGCAGTCCCACGGGACCAACTCAAGAGACCCAGTACTTC